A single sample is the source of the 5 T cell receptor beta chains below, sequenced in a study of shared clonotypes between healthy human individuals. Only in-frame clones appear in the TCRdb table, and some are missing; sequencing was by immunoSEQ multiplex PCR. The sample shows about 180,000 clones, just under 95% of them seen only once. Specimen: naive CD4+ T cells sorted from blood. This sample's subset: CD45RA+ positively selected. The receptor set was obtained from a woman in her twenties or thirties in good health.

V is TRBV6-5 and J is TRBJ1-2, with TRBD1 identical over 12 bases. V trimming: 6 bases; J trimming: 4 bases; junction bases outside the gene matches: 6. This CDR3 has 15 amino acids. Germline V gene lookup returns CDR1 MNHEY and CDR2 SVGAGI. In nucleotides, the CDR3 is TGTGCCAGCAGGTCCCGGGACAGGGGGCTCTATGGCTACACCTTC. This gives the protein CASRSRDRGLYGYTF.

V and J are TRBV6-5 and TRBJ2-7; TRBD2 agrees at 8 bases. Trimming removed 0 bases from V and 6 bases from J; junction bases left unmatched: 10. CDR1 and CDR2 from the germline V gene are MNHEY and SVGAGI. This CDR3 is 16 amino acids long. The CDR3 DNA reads TGTGCCAGCAGTTACTCGATGTCGAGCGGGAGTGGCGAGCAGTACTTC. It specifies CASSYSMSSGSGEQYF.

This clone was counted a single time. CDR3 coding DNA: TGTGCCAGCAGCTTAGATCTGCTAGCGGGAGCTCATGAGCAGTACTTC. Its protein is CASSLDLLAGAHEQYF. The rearrangement uses TRBV11-2 and TRBJ2-7; 10 bases are shared with TRBD2. The CDR3 loop spans 16 amino acids. Unmatched junction bases numbered 9, after V lost 0 bases and J lost 7 bases. Germline loops: CDR1 SGHAT, CDR2 FQNNGV.

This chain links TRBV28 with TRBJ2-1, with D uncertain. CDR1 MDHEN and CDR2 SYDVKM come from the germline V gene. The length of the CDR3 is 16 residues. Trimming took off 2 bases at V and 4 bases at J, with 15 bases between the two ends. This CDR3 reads CASSLTRWAAYNEQFF. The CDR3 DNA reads TGTGCCAGCAGTTTAACTCGCTGGGCAGCATACAATGAGCAGTTCTTC.

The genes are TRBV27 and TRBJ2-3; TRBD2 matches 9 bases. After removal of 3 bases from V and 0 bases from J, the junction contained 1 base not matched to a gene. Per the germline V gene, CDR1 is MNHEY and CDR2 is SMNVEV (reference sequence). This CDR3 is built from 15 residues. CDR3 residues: CASSFTSGSTDTQYF. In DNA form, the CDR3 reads TGTGCCAGCAGTTTCACTAGCGGGAGCACAGATACGCAGTATTTT.